This T cell receptor beta chain is from a study of long-term antiretroviral therapy in people with HIV. The length of the CDR3 is 15 residues. Unmatched junction bases numbered 5, after V lost 4 bases and J lost 0 bases. CDR1 is MDHEN, CDR2 SYDVKM, per germline. General study results and limits: Upon ART, diversity increased but remained lower than transplant donor controls. Specimen acquisition occurred between about 2004 and 2017, potentially under older ART regimens. HIV repertoires showed narrower CDR3 length ranges than controls.

Inclusion required at least two post-ART and at least one pre-ART PBMC samples. Points on this clone: Its antigen is currently unknown.

immunoSEQ v3.0 was run at survey level. TCRdb's table, derived via immunoSEQ multiplex PCR, lists solely in-frame clones and lacks some. The sample includes about 26,000 clones, 86% seen only once; the top ten take around 4.7%. The V gene is TRBV28, the J gene TRBJ1-1, with 7 bases that match TRBD1. This TCR came from a man aged 40-49 years with HIV. Sequencing used unsorted PBMCs, obtained approximately 2.6 years after starting antiretroviral therapy. Written as DNA, the CDR3 is TGTGCCAGCAGTTCGTGGACAGGTTTGAACACTGAAGCTTTCTTT. This codes for CASSSWTGLNTEAFF.